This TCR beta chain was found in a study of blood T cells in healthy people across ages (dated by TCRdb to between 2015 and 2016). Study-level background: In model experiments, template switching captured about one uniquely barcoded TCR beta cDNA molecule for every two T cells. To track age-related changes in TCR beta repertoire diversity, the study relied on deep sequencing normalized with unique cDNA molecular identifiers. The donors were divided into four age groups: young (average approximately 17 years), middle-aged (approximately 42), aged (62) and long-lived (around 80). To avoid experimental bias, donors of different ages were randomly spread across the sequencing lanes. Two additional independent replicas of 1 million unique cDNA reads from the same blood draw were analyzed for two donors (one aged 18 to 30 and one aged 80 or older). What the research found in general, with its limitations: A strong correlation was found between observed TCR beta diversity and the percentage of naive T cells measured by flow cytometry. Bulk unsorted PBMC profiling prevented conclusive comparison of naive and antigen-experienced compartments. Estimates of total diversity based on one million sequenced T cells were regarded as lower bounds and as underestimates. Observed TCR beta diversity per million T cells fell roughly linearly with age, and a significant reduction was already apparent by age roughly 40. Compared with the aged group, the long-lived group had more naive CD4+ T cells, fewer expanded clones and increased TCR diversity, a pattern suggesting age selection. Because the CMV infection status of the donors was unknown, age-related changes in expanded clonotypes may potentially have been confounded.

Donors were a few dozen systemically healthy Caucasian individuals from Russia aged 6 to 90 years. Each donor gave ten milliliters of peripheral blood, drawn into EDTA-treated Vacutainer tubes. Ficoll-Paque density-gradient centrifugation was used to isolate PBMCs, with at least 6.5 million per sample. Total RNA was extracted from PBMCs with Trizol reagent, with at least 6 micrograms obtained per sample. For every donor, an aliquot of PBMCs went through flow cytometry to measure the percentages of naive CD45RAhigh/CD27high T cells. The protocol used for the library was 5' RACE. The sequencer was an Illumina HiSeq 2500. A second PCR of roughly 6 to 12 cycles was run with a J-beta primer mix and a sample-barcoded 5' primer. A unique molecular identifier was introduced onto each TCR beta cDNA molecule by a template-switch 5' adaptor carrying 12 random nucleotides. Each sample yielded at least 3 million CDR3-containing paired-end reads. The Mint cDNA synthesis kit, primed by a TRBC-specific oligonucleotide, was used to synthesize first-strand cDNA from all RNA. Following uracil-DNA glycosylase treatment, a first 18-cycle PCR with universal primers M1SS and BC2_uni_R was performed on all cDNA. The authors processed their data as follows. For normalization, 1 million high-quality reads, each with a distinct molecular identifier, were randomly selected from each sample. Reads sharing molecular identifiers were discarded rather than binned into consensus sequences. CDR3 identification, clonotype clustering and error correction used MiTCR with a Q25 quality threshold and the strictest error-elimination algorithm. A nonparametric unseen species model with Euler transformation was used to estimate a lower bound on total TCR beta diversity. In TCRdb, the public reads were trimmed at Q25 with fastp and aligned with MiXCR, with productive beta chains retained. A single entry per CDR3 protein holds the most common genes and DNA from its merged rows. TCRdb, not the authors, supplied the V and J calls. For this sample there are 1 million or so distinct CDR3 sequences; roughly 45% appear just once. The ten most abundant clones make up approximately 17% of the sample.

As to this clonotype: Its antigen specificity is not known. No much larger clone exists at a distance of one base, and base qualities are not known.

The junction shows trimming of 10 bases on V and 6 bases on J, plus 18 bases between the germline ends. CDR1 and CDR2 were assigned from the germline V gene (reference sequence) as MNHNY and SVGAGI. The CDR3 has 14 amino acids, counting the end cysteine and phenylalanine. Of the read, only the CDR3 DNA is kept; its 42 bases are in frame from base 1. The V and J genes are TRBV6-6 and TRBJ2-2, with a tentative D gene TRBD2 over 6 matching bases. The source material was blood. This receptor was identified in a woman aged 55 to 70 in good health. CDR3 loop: CATVTGEEPGELFF. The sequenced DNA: TGTGCCACCGTGACGGGGGAGGAACCCGGGGAGCTGTTTTTT.